These 23 T cell receptor beta chains were all obtained from the same sample, sequenced in a study of blood T cell repertoires in COVID-19. Assay: immunoSEQ multiplex PCR; the TCRdb copy retains only in-frame clones and omits some. The sample contains 250,000 to 400,000 clones, more than 90% of which appear only once. Sequences were obtained from PBMCs or T cells enriched from blood (not recorded which). The receptors originated from a man in his sixties who had recovered from COVID-19.

The rearrangement uses TRBV10-3 and TRBJ2-7, with no clear D. Trimming took off 10 bases at V and 5 bases at J, with 18 bases between the two ends. There are 13 residues in the CDR3. CDR1 ENHRY and CDR2 SYGVKD come from the germline V gene. In DNA, the CDR3 is TGTGCCACCAGGAACAGACCCACCGACGAGCAGTACTTC. Translation gives CATRNRPTDEQYF.

J is TRBJ1-2 and V is TRBV30; D unclear. The germline V gene encodes CDR1 GTSNPN and CDR2 SVGIG (reference sequence). CDR3 length: 12 residues. Trimming removed 2 bases from V and 8 bases from J, with 12 bases in between. The CDR3 DNA reads TGTGCCTGGAGTCTGGGCAGTGGCGGCTACACCTTC. Encoded protein: CAWSLGSGGYTF.

This rearrangement joins TRBV10-3 to TRBJ2-5; no clear D. V lost 4 bases to trimming and J lost 1 base, with 10 bases between them. Germline-derived CDR1 and CDR2 are ENHRY and SYGVKD. The CDR3 consists of 14 residues. CDR3 region: CAISVSAAQETQYF. The CDR3 nucleotides read TGTGCCATCAGTGTTTCGGCGGCCCAAGAGACCCAGTACTTC.

The V and J genes are TRBV12-3 or TRBV12-4 and TRBJ2-5; 7 positions agree with TRBD1. V was pared by 8 bases and J by 4 bases, with 7 bases of the junction left unmatched. The CDR3 contains 13 residues. The CDR3 region has the DNA TGTGCCAGCGGTCAACAGGGGCGAGAGACCCAGTACTTC. It translates to CASGQQGRETQYF.

V gene TRBV12-3 or TRBV12-4 combines with J gene TRBJ2-2; 7 bases agree with TRBD1. The CDR3 consists of 13 residues. With 7 bases clipped from V and 5 bases from J, the junction kept 4 bases outside the gene matches. CDR3 region: CASMGQLTGELFF. DNA of the CDR3: TGTGCCAGCATGGGACAGCTGACCGGGGAGCTGTTTTTT.

The chain has TRBV4-3 and TRBJ2-1; tentative D call: TRBD1 (6 bases). Germline CDR1 LGHNA, CDR2 YSLEER. This CDR3 contains 15 residues. V lost 2 bases and J 7 bases, leaving 15 bases between the germline ends. The CDR3 sequence: CASSQRQVLVNEQFF. CDR3 bases: TGCGCCAGCAGCCAACGACAGGTTCTTGTGAATGAGCAGTTCTTC.

The genes are TRBV9 and TRBJ2-2, with 8 bases identical to TRBD1. The CDR3 totals 21 residues. Germline-derived CDR1 and CDR2 are SGDLS and YYNGEE. V shed 4 bases and J 6 bases; nucleotides not matched to a gene: 26. In DNA form, the CDR3 reads TGTGCCAGCAGCCCGAGATGGGGCCAGGGGGCCCGACCCGGATATGCCGGGGAGCTGTTTTTT. Translation: CASSPRWGQGARPGYAGELFF.

The chain has TRBV3-1 (or the pseudogene TRBV3-2) and TRBJ1-2, with a weak D call TRBD1 (5 bases). Germline V CDR1 and CDR2: LGHDT, YNNKEL (reference sequence). Trimming took 1 base from V and 3 from J, leaving 9 bases between them. The CDR3 sequence is 14 residues long. CDR3 residues: CASSQVEGHYGYTF. The DNA of the CDR3 is TGTGCCAGCAGCCAAGTGGAGGGGCACTATGGCTACACCTTC.

The chain links TRBV7-9 to TRBJ1-3; a possible D gene is TRBD1 (6 bases). This CDR3 comprises 16 residues. Trimming removed 5 bases at V and 0 bases at J, with 14 bases between. Germline loops: CDR1 SEHNR, CDR2 FQNEAQ (reference sequence). The CDR3, as DNA: TGTGCCAGCAGCCCTAGACAGGTCCTCTCTGGAAACACCATATATTTT. Its protein is CASSPRQVLSGNTIYF. Variable domain in full (rest from reference TRBV7-9 and TRBJ1-3): DTGVSQNPRHKITKRGQNVTFRCDPISEHNRLYWYRQTLGQGPEFLTYFQNEAQLEKSRLLSDRFSAERPKGSFSTLEIQRTEQGDSAMYLCASSPRQVLSGNTIYFGEGSWLTVV.

This CDR3 is CASSQQGPFYEQYF. CDR3 in DNA: TGTGCCAGCAGCCAACAGGGGCCCTTCTACGAGCAGTACTTC. The chain recombines TRBV3-1 (or the pseudogene TRBV3-2) with TRBJ2-7; maybe TRBD1 (6 bases). The CDR3 is made up of 14 amino acids. In germline, CDR1 is LGHDT, CDR2 YNNKEL (reference sequence). Between the trimmed V and J ends, which lost 2 bases and 3 bases, there was a span of 11 bases.

Note on this clone: Other DNA variants within this sample encode the same CDR3. The chain has TRBV28 and TRBJ1-1, with D uncertain. The CDR3 loop spans 11 amino acids. Per the germline V gene, CDR1 is MDHEN and CDR2 is SYDVKM. V lost 7 bases and J 1 base, leaving 4 bases between the germline ends. This CDR3 reads CASTGNTEAFF. CDR3 bases: TGTGCCAGCACAGGGAACACTGAAGCTTTCTTT.

In nucleotides, the CDR3 is TGTGCCAGCAGTTGGGACAGGAACACTGAAGCTTTCTTT. It codes for CASSWDRNTEAFF. The chain uses TRBV27 and TRBJ1-1, with 7 bases that match TRBD1. V shed 4 bases and J 1 base; nucleotides not matched to a gene: 0. The CDR3 has 13 amino acids. Germline CDR1 and CDR2: MNHEY and SMNVEV (reference sequence).

V gene TRBV4-1 combines with J gene TRBJ2-5; 9 bases match TRBD2. Germline lookup yields CDR1 MGHRA and CDR2 YSYEKL. This CDR3 comprises 19 residues. J was trimmed by 6 bases and V by 1 base; bases with no gene match: 18. The CDR3 sequence is CASSQGRALDSGSGKTQYF. The CDR3 bases are TGCGCCAGCAGCCAAGGAAGGGCCTTAGATAGCGGGAGTGGTAAGACCCAGTACTTC.

The gene calls are TRBV28 and TRBJ2-2, with a possible D match to TRBD2 (5 bases). Trimming left V 2 bases short and J 7 bases short, with 11 bases between. Germline lookup yields CDR1 MDHEN and CDR2 SYDVKM. The CDR3 is 14 residues long. CDR3 protein: CASSLAGGVGELFF. CDR3 coding DNA: TGTGCCAGCAGTTTAGCGGGTGGGGTCGGGGAGCTGTTTTTT.

The chain employs TRBV12-5 and TRBJ1-3; D gene unclear. Per the germline V gene, CDR1 is LGHNT and CDR2 is FRNRAP. The germline V and J ends were trimmed by 2 bases and 4 bases, with 6 bases remaining between them. This CDR3 region has 13 residues. The CDR3 DNA reads as TGTGCTAGTGGTTTGAATATCGGAAACACCATATATTTT. Translation gives CASGLNIGNTIYF. Full variable domain (remainder filled in from reference TRBV12-5 and TRBJ1-3): DARVTQTPRHKVTEMGQEVTMRCQPILGHNTVFWYRQTMMQGLELLAYFRNRAPLDDSGMPKDRFSAEMPDATLATLKIQPSEPRDSAVYFCASGLNIGNTIYFGEGSWLTVV.

V usage is TRBV21-1 and J usage is TRBJ2-3; the table assigns TRBD1, which was not confirmed against the DNA. TRBV21-1 is shown as a pseudogene. There are 15 residues in the CDR3. The CDR3 DNA reads TGTGCCAGCAGCCGTCCCCGGGACAAGAATAATACGCAGTATTTT. Protein: CASSRPRDKNNTQYF.

The chain is built from TRBV5-1 and TRBJ2-7, with 13 bases aligning to TRBD2. With V trimmed by 4 bases and J by 0 bases, 10 bases remained unmatched. The CDR3 length is 18 residues. Germline CDR1 reads SGHRS; CDR2 reads YFSETQ. This chain's CDR3 is CASSVSGTSGTYSYEQYF. CDR3 nucleotide sequence: TGCGCCAGCAGCGTGTCCGGGACTAGCGGGACCTACTCCTACGAGCAGTACTTC.

This clone has just one count. This chain connects TRBV4-1 to TRBJ2-1; perhaps TRBD1 as D (6 bases). Looked up from germline, CDR1 is MGHRA and CDR2 is YSYEKL. Trimming removed 0 bases at V and 8 bases at J, with 14 bases between. The CDR3 loop spans 15 amino acids. The CDR3 reads CASSQDGPRGDEQFF. The CDR3 DNA is TGCGCCAGCAGCCAAGATGGACCCAGGGGCGATGAGCAGTTCTTC.

The chain recombines TRBV5-1 with TRBJ1-1; D is uncertain. Deletions cut 4 bases from V and 3 bases from J, with 19 bases between. Germline V lookup: CDR1 SGHRS, CDR2 YFSETQ. The CDR3 is made up of 16 amino acids. The CDR3: CASSTDYRGGYTEAFF. CDR3 in DNA: TGCGCCAGCAGCACCGATTATCGTGGAGGTTACACTGAAGCTTTCTTT.

The genes are TRBV6-5 and TRBJ1-5; weak D call: TRBD1 (6 bases). The CDR3 loop spans 15 amino acids. V gave up 6 bases and J gave up 0 bases, with 12 bases separating them. CDR1 and CDR2 (germline): MNHEY, SVGAGI. The DNA for the CDR3 is TGTGCCAGCAGGACAGGACCTTATAGCAATCAGCCCCAGCATTTT. As protein: CASRTGPYSNQPQHF.

This clone was counted once. The chain links TRBV7-8 to TRBJ2-6, with 12 bases lining up with TRBD1. After removal of 5 bases from V and 5 bases from J, the junction contained 13 bases not matched to a gene. This CDR3 contains 19 residues. Per the germline V gene, CDR1 is SGHVS and CDR2 is FQNEAQ. This chain's CDR3 is CASSEKRDRGPLWANVLTF. As DNA, the CDR3 is TGTGCCAGCAGCGAGAAACGGGACAGGGGGCCCCTCTGGGCCAACGTCCTGACTTTC.

This chain uses TRBV6-4 with TRBJ2-1; 11 bases map to TRBD1. CDR1 and CDR2 (germline): MRHNA, SNTAGT. V dropped 5 bases and J dropped 7; count of bases not matched to a gene: 7. The length of the CDR3 is 15 residues. The CDR3 is CASSPSGTGGNEQFF. The CDR3 nucleotides are TGTGCCAGCAGTCCATCCGGGACAGGGGGAAATGAGCAGTTCTTC.

This clone has more than one count but fewer than ten. The chain carries TRBV6-5 and TRBJ1-3; maybe TRBD1 (5 bases). Trimming took 4 bases from V and 4 from J, leaving 17 bases between them. The CDR3 runs 16 residues. The germline V gene encodes CDR1 MNHEY and CDR2 SVGAGI. This CDR3 reads CASSSGLPRGGNTIYF. CDR3 DNA sequence: TGTGCCAGCAGTTCCGGACTCCCGCGGGGGGGAAACACCATATATTTT.